Presented here are 12 T cell receptor beta chains from one specimen sequenced in a study of T cell responses to AZD1222 COVID-19 vaccine. Data came from immunoSEQ multiplex PCR; TCRdb stores just in-frame clones and leaves some out. The table records fewer than 150,000 clones, roughly 90% of them present only once. Here the sequenced sample was peripheral blood, taken on day 0 of AZD1222 vaccination. Receptors originate from an adult in good health.

The V gene is TRBV14, the J gene TRBJ1-2; possible D gene TRBD1, 5 bases. Deletions cut 2 bases from V and 4 bases from J, with 11 bases between. This CDR3 is 14 amino acids long. The V gene's germline CDR1 is SGHDN and CDR2 FVKESK. The CDR3 DNA reads TGTGCCAGCAGCCAATGGGGCAGCCTCTATGGCTACACCTTC. The encoded protein is CASSQWGSLYGYTF.

The chain recombines TRBV7-2 with TRBJ2-3; TRBD2 is a possible D gene (6 bases). CDR3 length equals 15 residues. Trimming left V 4 bases short and J 3 bases short, with 14 bases between. Germline V gene sequence: CDR1 SGHTA, CDR2 FQGNSA. CDR3 loop: CASSSVAVPTDTQYF. The DNA of the CDR3 is TGTGCCAGCAGCTCAGTAGCGGTTCCGACAGATACGCAGTATTTT.

The J gene is TRBJ1-3, the V gene TRBV19; D is ambiguous. CDR1 and CDR2 from the germline V gene are LNHDA and SQIVND (reference sequence). The CDR3 extends over 14 amino acids. Trimming shortened V by 4 bases and J by 7 bases, and 14 bases separated the two germline ends. CDR3 DNA: TGTGCCAGTAGTAATAGGGTCGGCGGGAACACCATATATTTT. Translation: CASSNRVGGNTIYF. Drawing the rest from reference TRBV19 and TRBJ1-3, the complete variable domain is DGGITQSPKYLFRKEGQNVTLSCEQNLNHDAMYWYRQDPGQGLRLIYYSQIVNDFQKGDIAEGYSVSREKKESFPLTVTSAQKNPTAFYLCASSNRVGGNTIYFGEGSWLTVV.

This clone came up once. This chain joins TRBV5-6 and TRBJ1-2; D gene ambiguous. Trimming stripped 4 bases from V and 5 bases from J, with 21 bases between. Germline CDR1 reads SGHDT; CDR2 reads YYEEEE. This CDR3 has 16 amino acids. Written as DNA, the CDR3 is TGTGCCAGCAGCCCCGAGGGCCGGGGAAGGACTTATGGCTACACCTTC. Translated: CASSPEGRGRTYGYTF.

This chain connects TRBV27 to TRBJ1-5; no clear D gene. The germline V gene has CDR1 MNHEY and CDR2 SMNVEV (reference sequence). This CDR3 region has 15 residues. Trimming took 5 bases from V and 1 from J, leaving 12 bases between them. CDR3 sequence (DNA): TGTGCCAGCAGTCCCATGGTAGCCAGCAATCAGCCCCAGCATTTT. This sequence encodes CASSPMVASNQPQHF.

The J gene is TRBJ1-1, the V gene TRBV9; no definite D call. Between the trimmed V and J ends, which lost 4 bases and 3 bases, there was a span of 16 bases. Germline-derived CDR1 and CDR2 are SGDLS and YYNGEE. CDR3 length: 15 residues. For the CDR3, the DNA is TGTGCCAGCAGCCCTCAACCGACGAGGGACACTGAAGCTTTCTTT. Translation: CASSPQPTRDTEAFF.

The chain couples TRBV28 to TRBJ1-2; D is unclear. Germline-derived CDR1 and CDR2 are MDHEN and SYDVKM. This CDR3 contains 12 residues. V shed 7 bases and J shed 3 bases, with 9 bases lying between them. The chain's CDR3 is CASTREHYGYTF. As DNA, the CDR3 is TGTGCCAGCACAAGGGAACACTATGGCTACACCTTC.

The V gene is TRBV9, the J gene TRBJ1-2; 7 positions match TRBD1. In germline, CDR1 is SGDLS, CDR2 YYNGEE. V dropped 3 bases and J dropped 1; count of bases not matched to a gene: 0. The length of the CDR3 is 13 residues. The CDR3 DNA sequence: TGTGCCAGCAGCGGGGACAGTAACTATGGCTACACCTTC. Its protein product is CASSGDSNYGYTF.

This chain joins TRBV9 and TRBJ1-1; D is unresolved. The germline V gene encodes CDR1 SGDLS and CDR2 YYNGEE. The V gene lost 3 bases and the J gene lost 4 bases, with 13 bases spanning the gap. The CDR3 length is 14 residues. The CDR3 DNA sequence: TGTGCCAGCAGCGCGGCGGCGGGCGGCACTGAAGCTTTCTTT. Its translation is CASSAAAGGTEAFF.

The V and J genes are TRBV15 and TRBJ1-1; D gene ambiguous. There are 15 residues in the CDR3. Germline values: CDR1 LNHNV, CDR2 YYDKDF (reference sequence). The V end lost 0 bases, the J end lost 1 base, and 9 bases lay between the germline ends. The CDR3 sequence: CATSRERSPNTEAFF. The CDR3 region has the DNA TGTGCCACCAGCAGAGAGAGAAGCCCGAACACTGAAGCTTTCTTT.

This clone was found a few times. The gene calls are TRBV28 and TRBJ1-2; possibly TRBD1 for D (5 bases). Deletions cut 8 bases from V and 4 bases from J, with 17 bases between. The CDR3 has 14 residues. The germline V gene encodes CDR1 MDHEN and CDR2 SYDVKM. The CDR3 loop is CASGRRGRAYGYTF. CDR3 in DNA: TGTGCCAGCGGGAGACGGGGACGGGCCTATGGCTACACCTTC.

The chain combines TRBV19 with TRBJ1-5; possible D gene TRBD1, 6 bases. The germline CDR1 and CDR2 sequences are LNHDA and SQIVND (reference sequence). Deletions cut 10 bases from V and 6 bases from J, with 19 bases between. This CDR3 comprises 14 residues. The CDR3 nucleotides read TGTGCCACGAAGAGCAGGGGAGCAGGTCAGCCCCAGCATTTT. As protein: CATKSRGAGQPQHF.